These 32 T cell receptor beta chains were sequenced from one sample in a study of blood T cell repertoires in COVID-19. The data were produced by immunoSEQ multiplex PCR, yet TCRdb's version contains in-frame clones alone and is incomplete. The data show 150,000 to 200,000 clones, with 82% seen just once and about 10% held by the top ten. Sequenced material: peripheral blood. These TCRs come from a woman aged 80 or over with active or convalescent COVID-19.

The CDR3 here is CSASSVQANYGYTF. CDR3 bases: TGCAGTGCTAGTTCGGTCCAGGCTAACTATGGCTACACCTTC. The rearrangement uses TRBV20-1 and TRBJ1-2; D gene uncertain. V was shortened by 3 bases and J by 0 bases, with 11 bases between the two germline ends. Germline-derived CDR1 and CDR2 are DFQATT and SNEGSKA (reference sequence). This CDR3 is built from 14 residues.

The chain links TRBV9 to TRBJ1-2, with 7 bases identical to TRBD1. Per the germline V gene, CDR1 is SGDLS and CDR2 is YYNGEE. Unmatched junction bases numbered 11, after V lost 5 bases and J lost 4 bases. The CDR3 runs 15 residues. CDR3 protein: CASSEGTGTAYGYTF. CDR3 nucleotide sequence: TGTGCCAGCAGTGAAGGAACCGGGACAGCCTATGGCTACACCTTC.

J is TRBJ1-6 and V is TRBV27; possible D gene TRBD1, 6 bases. V lost 6 bases and J lost 10, with 19 bases in between. CDR3 length: 15 amino acids. Germline CDR1 MNHEY, CDR2 SMNVEV (reference sequence). The CDR3 region is CASRPLGEGVSPLHF. In DNA form, the CDR3 reads TGTGCCAGCAGACCTCTCGGGGAGGGGGTATCACCCCTCCACTTT.

V and J are TRBV12-3 or TRBV12-4 and TRBJ1-2, with D possibly TRBD1 on 6 matching bases. The V gene lost 6 bases and the J gene lost 1 base, with 9 bases spanning the gap. There are 13 residues in the CDR3. In nucleotides, the CDR3 is TGTGCCAGCAGCCCCAGGGGTAACTATGGCTACACCTTC. Translated: CASSPRGNYGYTF.

The chain is built from TRBV29-1 and TRBJ1-1; D is unresolved. The germline CDR1 and CDR2 sequences are SQVTM and ANQGSEA. Trimming stripped 3 bases from V and 9 bases from J, with 8 bases between. The CDR3 consists of 10 residues. This CDR3 reads CSVDGVKAFF. The CDR3 nucleotides read TGCAGCGTTGACGGGGTCAAAGCTTTCTTT.

The V and J genes are TRBV25-1 and TRBJ2-7; 8 nucleotides align to TRBD2. This CDR3 has 15 amino acids. The ends lost 9 bases at V and 5 bases at J; junction bases unmatched: 15. Per germline, CDR1 MGHDK and CDR2 SYGVNS. This CDR3 is CASDRGGAGGDEQYF. The CDR3 DNA is TGTGCCAGTGACAGAGGTGGGGCGGGAGGTGACGAGCAGTACTTC.

The chain uses TRBV19 and TRBJ1-5; 7 bases are shared with TRBD1. With 3 bases clipped from V and 6 bases from J, the junction kept 5 bases outside the gene matches. This CDR3 has 14 residues. Germline CDR1 LNHDA, CDR2 SQIVND (reference sequence). The CDR3 is CASSIRDSPQPQHF. CDR3 DNA: TGTGCCAGTAGTATTAGGGACAGTCCTCAGCCCCAGCATTTT. Together with reference TRBV19 and TRBJ1-5, the CDR3 gives the full variable domain: DGGITQSPKYLFRKEGQNVTLSCEQNLNHDAMYWYRQDPGQGLRLIYYSQIVNDFQKGDIAEGYSVSREKKESFPLTVTSAQKNPTAFYLCASSIRDSPQPQHFGDGTRLSIL.

This clone was picked up a small number of times. The chain has TRBV9 and TRBJ1-1; D unresolved. CDR3 size: 14 residues. Per the germline V gene, CDR1 is SGDLS and CDR2 is YYNGEE. Trimming shortened V by 2 bases and J by 3 bases, and 11 bases separated the two germline ends. The CDR3 here is CASSVGQLYTEAFF. In DNA, the CDR3 is TGTGCCAGCAGCGTTGGGCAGTTATACACTGAAGCTTTCTTT.

The chain is built from TRBV6-5 and TRBJ1-6, with TRBD1 matching over 7 bases. V lost 7 bases, J lost 5 bases, and 2 bases stayed unmatched. CDR1 MNHEY and CDR2 SVGAGI come from the germline V gene. This CDR3 region has 13 residues. The DNA for the CDR3 is TGTGCCAGCACGACAGGGAATAATTCACCCCTCCACTTT. This sequence encodes CASTTGNNSPLHF.

This clone was recorded only once. The rearrangement links TRBV27 to TRBJ2-1, with 11 nucleotides matching TRBD2. There are 14 residues in the CDR3. CDR1 and CDR2 from the germline V gene are MNHEY and SMNVEV (reference sequence). Unmatched junction bases numbered 6, after V lost 6 bases and J lost 8 bases. The CDR3 here is CASSRGTSGHEQFF. CDR3 in DNA: TGTGCCAGCAGCCGAGGGACTAGCGGACATGAGCAGTTCTTC.

J is TRBJ1-5 and V is TRBV6-2 or TRBV6-3; maybe TRBD1 (5 bases). The germline V gene encodes CDR1 MNHEY and CDR2 SVGEGT. This CDR3 has 17 residues. Deletions cut 1 base from V and 0 bases from J, with 13 bases between. The CDR3 DNA reads as TGTGCCAGCAGTTACTACCGACAGCGCCATAGCAATCAGCCCCAGCATTTT. The encoded protein is CASSYYRQRHSNQPQHF.

This clone came up a few times. The genes are TRBV19 and TRBJ1-2; D may be TRBD1 (6 bases). The CDR3 consists of 15 residues. Germline lookup yields CDR1 LNHDA and CDR2 SQIVND (reference sequence). V was clipped by 7 bases and J by 2 bases, with 17 bases between them. The CDR3 loop reads CASTRGGGTNYGYTF. CDR3 nucleotide sequence: TGTGCCAGTACCCGAGGGGGGGGGACCAACTATGGCTACACCTTC. Based on the CDR3 plus reference TRBV19 and TRBJ1-2, the full variable domain is DGGITQSPKYLFRKEGQNVTLSCEQNLNHDAMYWYRQDPGQGLRLIYYSQIVNDFQKGDIAEGYSVSREKKESFPLTVTSAQKNPTAFYLCASTRGGGTNYGYTFGSGTRLTVV.

The V gene is TRBV5-4, the J gene TRBJ1-3; maybe TRBD1 (5 bases). CDR1 is SGHNT and CDR2 is YYREEE in the germline V gene (reference sequence). V shed 4 bases and J shed 0 bases, with 14 bases lying between them. The CDR3 contains 16 residues. CDR3 sequence reads: CASSPGGPPSGNTIYF. The CDR3 bases are TGTGCCAGCAGCCCCGGGGGACCGCCCTCTGGAAACACCATATATTTT.

The rearrangement links TRBV29-1 to TRBJ1-1; TRBD1 matches 7 bases. J lost 11 bases, V lost 5 bases, and 5 bases had no gene match. The V gene's germline CDR1 is SQVTM and CDR2 ANQGSEA. CDR3 length: 10 residues. The CDR3 region is CSVLEGAAFF. The CDR3 coding sequence is TGCAGCGTTCTTGAGGGGGCGGCTTTCTTT.

The genes are TRBV18 and TRBJ2-1, with 7 positions matching TRBD1. CDR1 KGHSH and CDR2 LQKENI come from the germline V gene. Trimming cost V 2 bases and J 0 bases; bases outside gene matches: 7. The CDR3 has 17 residues. The CDR3 is CASSPRSAGGSYNEQFF. The CDR3 bases are TGTGCCAGCTCACCAAGGTCTGCAGGGGGCTCCTACAATGAGCAGTTCTTC.

The chain is built from TRBV28 and TRBJ1-2; D is possibly TRBD1 (6 bases). This CDR3 comprises 17 residues. Trimming cost V 8 bases and J 1 base, with 23 bases left between them. Per germline, CDR1 MDHEN and CDR2 SYDVKM. This CDR3 is CASGDPGMQGGNYGYTF. The DNA of the CDR3 is TGTGCCAGCGGGGATCCGGGTATGCAAGGGGGTAACTATGGCTACACCTTC.

V gene TRBV5-1 combines with J gene TRBJ1-1; 8 bases line up with TRBD1. The CDR3 has 15 amino acids. The junction had 5 bases not matched to a gene; V was cut back by 0 bases and J by 4 bases. Germline V gives CDR1 SGHRS, CDR2 YFSETQ. The CDR3 coding sequence is TGCGCCAGCAGCTTGGACCCTACAGGGGGCACTGAAGCTTTCTTT. Amino acid sequence: CASSLDPTGGTEAFF.

The genes are TRBV2 and TRBJ2-1, with TRBD2 matching 10 bases. This CDR3 is built from 16 residues. Germline CDR1 reads SNHLY; CDR2 reads FYNNEI. Germline trimming cut 4 bases from V and 7 bases from J; bases unmatched to any gene: 10. CDR3 region: CASSVLRLAGENEQFF. CDR3 bases: TGTGCCAGCAGTGTCCTCCGGCTAGCGGGAGAAAATGAGCAGTTCTTC.

This clone was picked up one time. The J gene is TRBJ1-5, the V gene TRBV2, with D hard to call. The V end lost 4 bases, the J end lost 5 bases, and 9 bases lay between the germline ends. There are 13 residues in the CDR3. CDR1 SNHLY and CDR2 FYNNEI come from the germline V gene. This chain's CDR3 is CASSVADYQPQHF. The CDR3 nucleotides are TGTGCCAGCAGTGTCGCAGACTATCAGCCCCAGCATTTT.

The V and J genes are TRBV7-9 and TRBJ2-1; 8 nucleotides align to TRBD2. With V trimmed by 5 bases and J by 6 bases, 6 bases remained unmatched. The CDR3 is 14 residues long. Germline-derived CDR1 and CDR2 are SEHNR and FQNEAQ (reference sequence). DNA of the CDR3: TGTGCCAGCAGCGGCCCGGGACTAGTCAATGAGCAGTTCTTC. Amino acid sequence: CASSGPGLVNEQFF.

This chain links TRBV14 with TRBJ2-7, with 8 bases fitting TRBD1. The V segment lost 4 bases and the J segment 2 bases; nucleotides outside the gene matches: 10. The CDR3 consists of 16 residues. Germline V gene data show CDR1 as SGHDN and CDR2 as FVKESK. Here the CDR3 DNA reads TGTGCCAGCAGCCGTTTACAGGGGGGATATACCTACGAGCAGTACTTC. This gives the protein CASSRLQGGYTYEQYF.

The gene calls are TRBV7-3 and TRBJ1-1; 7 positions agree with TRBD1. Trimming removed 5 bases from V and 5 bases from J; junction bases left unmatched: 11. Germline CDR1 SGHTA, CDR2 FQGTGA. This CDR3 has 15 amino acids. DNA for the CDR3: TGTGCCAGCAGCACCGGGGGGGACAGTAGAACTGAAGCTTTCTTT. Residues: CASSTGGDSRTEAFF.

This clone appeared a single time. The chain has TRBV5-1 and TRBJ1-4, with D maybe TRBD1 (5 bases). Germline loops: CDR1 SGHRS, CDR2 YFSETQ. This CDR3 comprises 14 residues. CDR3 in amino acids: CASNRGGSNEKLFF. The CDR3 coding sequence is TGCGCGAGTAACCGCGGGGGTAGTAATGAAAAACTGTTTTTT.

This clone was observed a few times. The chain joins TRBV29-1 to TRBJ1-1; 9 positions match TRBD1. V lost 6 bases to trimming and J lost 5 bases; unmatched junction nucleotides: 7. The V gene's germline CDR1 is SQVTM and CDR2 ANQGSEA. The CDR3 totals 13 residues. CDR3 region: CSVSTGGETEAFF. The CDR3 nucleotides read TGCAGCGTCTCGACAGGGGGGGAAACTGAAGCTTTCTTT.

This chain connects TRBV18 to TRBJ2-4; D possibly corresponds to TRBD1 (6 bases). Trimming removed 2 bases from V and 1 base from J, with 9 bases in between. The germline V gene encodes CDR1 KGHSH and CDR2 LQKENI. The CDR3 contains 15 residues. CDR3 in amino acids: CASSPGDTAKNIQYF. In nucleotides, the CDR3 is TGTGCCAGCTCACCAGGGGACACTGCCAAAAACATTCAGTACTTC.

V usage is TRBV4-1 and J usage is TRBJ1-6, with a possible D match to TRBD1 (5 bases). Between the trimmed V and J ends, which lost 0 bases and 8 bases, there was a span of 11 bases. Germline V gene lookup returns CDR1 MGHRA and CDR2 YSYEKL. This CDR3 is 15 amino acids long. CDR3 protein: CASSQDPQAHSPLHF. The CDR3 DNA reads TGCGCCAGCAGCCAAGATCCACAGGCCCATTCACCCCTCCACTTT.

The chain has TRBV3-1 (or the pseudogene TRBV3-2) and TRBJ1-4, with a weak D call TRBD1 (5 bases). Trimming removed 3 bases from V and 4 bases from J, with 18 bases in between. Germline CDR1 LGHDT, CDR2 YNNKEL (reference sequence). CDR3 length: 17 amino acids. CDR3 DNA: TGTGCCAGCAGCCAGGGAGGGGCCCCGCCCCGTAATGAAAAACTGTTTTTT. Its translation is CASSQGGAPPRNEKLFF.

The chain joins TRBV19 to TRBJ1-1, with unresolved D. Trimming cost V 6 bases and J 1 base, with 12 bases left between them. Germline assignment: CDR1 LNHDA and CDR2 SQIVND (reference sequence). The CDR3 spans 14 residues. The CDR3 DNA is TGTGCCAGTAGCCTGAAGAGGGAGAACACTGAAGCTTTCTTT. This gives the protein CASSLKRENTEAFF. The variable domain in full, completed from reference TRBV19 and TRBJ1-1, reads DGGITQSPKYLFRKEGQNVTLSCEQNLNHDAMYWYRQDPGQGLRLIYYSQIVNDFQKGDIAEGYSVSREKKESFPLTVTSAQKNPTAFYLCASSLKRENTEAFFGQGTRLTVV.

V gene TRBV6-5 combines with J gene TRBJ2-1; D perhaps matches TRBD1 (5 bases). This CDR3 region has 14 residues. Per the germline V gene, CDR1 is MNHEY and CDR2 is SVGAGI. Trimming took 7 bases from V and 2 from J, leaving 12 bases between them. The CDR3 is CASTKGIAYNEQFF. CDR3 in DNA: TGTGCCAGCACCAAGGGGATCGCCTACAATGAGCAGTTCTTC.

This clone occurred a few times. The rearrangement uses TRBV7-3 and TRBJ2-2; 9 bases are shared with TRBD2. The trim removed 2 bases at V and 2 bases at J, leaving 9 bases unmatched. This CDR3 has 18 residues. CDR1 and CDR2 (germline): SGHTA, FQGTGA. Here the CDR3 DNA reads TGTGCCAGCAGCTTAGTTGGTAGCGGGAGCACTAACACCGGGGAGCTGTTTTTT. It codes for CASSLVGSGSTNTGELFF.

This clone has only one observation. V usage is TRBV12-3 or TRBV12-4 and J usage is TRBJ2-7; 7 positions agree with TRBD2. The ends lost 4 bases at V and 12 bases at J; junction bases unmatched: 12. The CDR3 is 13 amino acids. CDR3 in DNA: TGTGCCAGCAGTTCCAGTCGGGAGGCCCCGCGGTACTTC. Its translation: CASSSSREAPRYF.

The chain joins TRBV2 to TRBJ2-1; weak D call: TRBD2 (6 bases). Germline values: CDR1 SNHLY, CDR2 FYNNEI. V lost 2 bases to trimming and J lost 6 bases, with 14 bases between them. This CDR3 spans 15 amino acids. This CDR3 reads CASSERGAYPNEQFF. The CDR3 coding sequence is TGTGCCAGCAGTGAACGCGGGGCTTACCCCAATGAGCAGTTCTTC.